The 21 T cell receptor beta chains below were found in one sample sequenced in a study of Ad26.COV2.S vaccination and SARS-CoV-2 variants. Method: immunoSEQ multiplex PCR; TCRdb's copy keeps in-frame clones and lacks some. The table records about 390,000 clones, about 90% of them present only once. This sample's treatment: 19 received Ad26.COV2.S at low or high dose, single or two shots; about 5 received placebo; per-sample allocation not given. Samples analyzed were those drawn on day 63 after the first vaccine or placebo injection. The sequenced sample was peripheral blood, obtained in a trial of Ad26.COV2.S vaccine versus placebo. All receptors derive from a person aged 18-60 years who received the Ad26.COV2.S COVID-19 vaccine or a placebo.

The chain uses TRBV9 and TRBJ2-7; 12 bases match TRBD2. Germline V gene lookup returns CDR1 SGDLS and CDR2 YYNGEE. The CDR3 consists of 15 residues. Trimming removed 3 bases from V and 2 bases from J; junction bases left unmatched: 3. The CDR3 spells CASSATSGGPYEQYF. The CDR3 DNA is TGTGCCAGCAGCGCGACTAGCGGGGGACCCTACGAGCAGTACTTC.

This clone has a single count. The chain is built from TRBV4-3 and TRBJ1-1, with D tentatively TRBD1 (6 bases). With 6 bases removed from V and 4 bases from J, the gap between germline ends came to 12 bases. This CDR3 spans 13 amino acids. Germline V gene sequence: CDR1 LGHNA, CDR2 YSLEER. The DNA of the CDR3 is TGCGCCAGCAGTCGCGGGACAACCACTGAAGCTTTCTTT. Encoded protein: CASSRGTTTEAFF.

The rearrangement joins TRBV7-9 to TRBJ1-4; TRBD1 aligns across 11 bases. Germline V gene lookup returns CDR1 SEHNR and CDR2 FQNEAQ (reference sequence). The ends lost 3 bases at V and 7 bases at J; junction bases unmatched: 10. The CDR3 covers 17 residues. CDR3 nucleotides: TGTGCCAGCAGCTTTGGGACAGGGGGTAAAGAATTTGAAAAACTGTTTTTT. Its translation is CASSFGTGGKEFEKLFF.

The chain couples TRBV4-3 to TRBJ1-4, with 9 positions matching TRBD1. V trimming: 3 bases; J trimming: 0 bases; junction bases outside the gene matches: 8. CDR1 is LGHNA, CDR2 YSLEER, per germline. CDR3 size: 18 residues. DNA of the CDR3: TGCGCCAGCAGCCAGTGGGTGGGACAGGGAGCAACTAATGAAAAACTGTTTTTT. It codes for CASSQWVGQGATNEKLFF.

V gene TRBV19 combines with J gene TRBJ2-1, with 7 bases aligning to TRBD1. Losses at the gene ends were 0 bases for V and 4 bases for J; bases not matched to a gene: 15. Germline V gives CDR1 LNHDA, CDR2 SQIVND (reference sequence). The CDR3 is 19 residues long. CDR3 in amino acids: CASSIDLPHRQGWYNEQFF. DNA of the CDR3: TGTGCCAGTAGTATAGACCTGCCCCACCGACAGGGTTGGTACAATGAGCAGTTCTTC. Looking up the rest from reference TRBV19 and TRBJ2-1 gives the full variable domain: DGGITQSPKYLFRKEGQNVTLSCEQNLNHDAMYWYRQDPGQGLRLIYYSQIVNDFQKGDIAEGYSVSREKKESFPLTVTSAQKNPTAFYLCASSIDLPHRQGWYNEQFFGPGTRLTVL.

This clone was seen a few times. This sequence joins TRBV28 and TRBJ1-4; 10 nucleotides match TRBD1. V dropped 4 bases and J dropped 3; count of bases not matched to a gene: 8. This CDR3 is built from 17 residues. Germline CDR1 MDHEN, CDR2 SYDVKM. The CDR3: CASSSPGQGSANEKLFF. The DNA for the CDR3 is TGTGCCAGCAGTTCCCCGGGACAGGGGAGCGCTAATGAAAAACTGTTTTTT.

The V call is TRBV19, the J call TRBJ1-5; no clear D gene. Germline CDR1 reads LNHDA; CDR2 reads SQIVND (reference sequence). The CDR3 length is 12 residues. Trimming removed 1 base from V and 6 bases from J, with 4 bases in between. CDR3 protein: CASSIGFQPQHF. In nucleotides, the CDR3 is TGTGCCAGTAGTATAGGGTTTCAGCCCCAGCATTTT.

J is TRBJ2-5 and V is TRBV9; 7 bases are a match to TRBD2. This CDR3 has 15 residues. Looked up from germline, CDR1 is SGDLS and CDR2 is YYNGEE. The trim removed 0 bases at V and 5 bases at J, leaving 7 bases unmatched. The CDR3 DNA reads as TGTGCCAGCAGCGTAGGGGATGGGGGAGGGGAGACCCAGTACTTC. This codes for CASSVGDGGGETQYF.

This chain joins TRBV2 and TRBJ2-5, with 10 bases that match TRBD2. The CDR3 spans 16 residues. Germline CDR1 reads SNHLY; CDR2 reads FYNNEI. J gave up 5 bases and V 8 bases, and 14 bases lay outside the gene matches. The CDR3 region is CASGGTSARIGETQYF. The CDR3 nucleotides read TGTGCCAGCGGGGGGACTAGCGCCCGCATAGGGGAGACCCAGTACTTC.

This clone has only one observation. This chain uses TRBV10-3 with TRBJ2-7; no clear D gene. The CDR3 is 12 residues long. The V gene lost 2 bases and the J gene lost 4 bases, with 6 bases spanning the gap. Germline loops: CDR1 ENHRY, CDR2 SYGVKD. CDR3 sequence (DNA): TGTGCCATCAGTGAGCGGAAGTACGAGCAGTACTTC. Protein sequence: CAISERKYEQYF.

This rearrangement joins TRBV6-5 to TRBJ1-4; D call uncertain. Trimming stripped 6 bases from V and 10 bases from J, with 21 bases between. This CDR3 comprises 15 residues. CDR1 and CDR2 (germline): MNHEY, SVGAGI. CDR3 loop: CASRNDSRLTGKLFF. Here the CDR3 DNA reads TGTGCCAGCAGAAACGACTCCAGACTCACGGGAAAACTGTTTTTT.

The chain couples TRBV29-1 to TRBJ2-7; tentatively, D is TRBD1 (5 bases). The CDR3 runs 14 residues. V was shortened by 3 bases and J by 1 base, with 13 bases between the two germline ends. The germline CDR1 and CDR2 sequences are SQVTM and ANQGSEA. CDR3: CSVDKGPPSYEQYF. CDR3 DNA: TGCAGCGTTGACAAGGGGCCTCCGTCCTACGAGCAGTACTTC.

This chain joins TRBV18 and TRBJ2-7; D perhaps matches TRBD1 (6 bases). From germline, CDR1 is KGHSH and CDR2 LQKENI. There are 13 residues in the CDR3. Trimming left V 3 bases short and J 3 bases short, with 9 bases between. The CDR3 nucleotides read TGTGCCAGCTCACCCCGACAGGACTACGAGCAGTACTTC. This encodes CASSPRQDYEQYF.

The rearrangement links TRBV19 to TRBJ2-2; D may be TRBD1 or TRBD2 (5 bases each). V lost 3 bases and J lost 0, with 14 bases in between. The CDR3 is made up of 17 amino acids. Germline V gives CDR1 LNHDA, CDR2 SQIVND (reference sequence). The CDR3 DNA is TGTGCCAGTAGTATTCGGCAGGGAGCGGCGAACACCGGGGAGCTGTTTTTT. Its protein product is CASSIRQGAANTGELFF.

The chain has TRBV2 and TRBJ2-1; either TRBD1 or TRBD2 may fit D (5 bases each). CDR1 SNHLY and CDR2 FYNNEI come from the germline V gene. The CDR3 covers 18 residues. V was pared by 10 bases and J by 1 base, with 26 bases between. CDR3 in amino acids: CAIRRGYGAPISYNEQFF. CDR3 DNA: TGTGCCATCAGACGGGGTTACGGGGCCCCCATATCCTACAATGAGCAGTTCTTC.

The V gene is TRBV7-9, the J gene TRBJ2-3; D perhaps matches TRBD2 (6 bases). The CDR3 consists of 14 residues. V lost 11 bases to trimming and J lost 0 bases, with 15 bases between them. CDR1 is SEHNR, CDR2 FQNEAQ, per germline (reference sequence). The CDR3 region has the DNA TGTGCCTCCCGGGACTGGCCAAGCACAGATACGCAGTATTTT. It specifies CASRDWPSTDTQYF.

Concerning this clone: This likely comes from a read error, as the CDR3 has no conserved phenylalanine or tryptophan at its end. It is unclear where the CDR3 begins or ends on the DNA, so no DNA is shown, and the CDR3 is as TCRdb lists it. The chain joins TRBV2 to TRBJ2-7; the D segment call TRBD2 is taken from the table without a DNA check. Inclusive of both ends, the CDR3 amounts to 10 amino acids. The germline V gene encodes CDR1 SNHLY and CDR2 FYNNEI. CDR3 in amino acids: CASSKGTSSL.

CDR3 DNA sequence: TGTGCCAGCAACCGGGACAGGGGAGGCAATGAGCAGTTCTTC. Translation gives CASNRDRGGNEQFF. The chain has TRBV25-1 and TRBJ2-1, with 10 bases identical to TRBD1. CDR3 length equals 14 residues. Germline V gene data show CDR1 as MGHDK and CDR2 as SYGVNS. Trimming took 7 bases from V and 6 from J; bases not matched to a gene: 6.

The V and J genes are TRBV5-6 and TRBJ2-7; tentative D call: TRBD2 (6 bases). Germline CDR1 and CDR2: SGHDT and YYEEEE. The CDR3 runs 13 residues. V shed 0 bases and J shed 5 bases, with 9 bases lying between them. CDR3 protein: CASSLGGVDEQYF. The CDR3 region has the DNA TGTGCCAGCAGCTTGGGCGGGGTGGACGAGCAGTACTTC.

The chain carries TRBV27 and TRBJ1-1; D is ambiguous. CDR1 is MNHEY and CDR2 is SMNVEV in the germline V gene (reference sequence). V lost 2 bases and J lost 4, with 11 bases in between. There are 14 residues in the CDR3. The CDR3 loop reads CASSLTGGGTEAFF. DNA of the CDR3: TGTGCCAGCAGTTTAACCGGCGGCGGCACTGAAGCTTTCTTT.

The chain joins TRBV4-3 to TRBJ1-4; possible D gene TRBD1, 6 bases. V was shortened by 1 base and J by 7 bases, with 13 bases between the two germline ends. This CDR3 contains 15 residues. CDR1 is LGHNA and CDR2 is YSLEER in the germline V gene. For the CDR3, the DNA is TGCGCCAGCAGCCAAGTAGGCAGGGGTAGTGAAAAACTGTTTTTT. Its protein is CASSQVGRGSEKLFF.